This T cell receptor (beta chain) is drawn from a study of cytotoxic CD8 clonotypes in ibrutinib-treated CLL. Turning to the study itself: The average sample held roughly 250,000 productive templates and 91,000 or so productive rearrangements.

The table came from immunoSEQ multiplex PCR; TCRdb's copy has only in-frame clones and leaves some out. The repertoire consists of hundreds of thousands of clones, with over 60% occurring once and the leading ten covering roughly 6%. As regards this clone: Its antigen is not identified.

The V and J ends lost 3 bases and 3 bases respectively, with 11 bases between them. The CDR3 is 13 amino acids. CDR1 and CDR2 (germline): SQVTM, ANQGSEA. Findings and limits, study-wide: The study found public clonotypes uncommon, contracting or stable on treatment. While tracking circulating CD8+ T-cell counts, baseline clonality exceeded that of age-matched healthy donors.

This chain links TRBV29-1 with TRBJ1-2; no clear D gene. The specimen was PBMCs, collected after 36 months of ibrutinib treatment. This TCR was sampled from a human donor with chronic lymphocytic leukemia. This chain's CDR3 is CSVDSGIYYGYTF. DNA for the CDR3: TGCAGCGTTGATTCTGGTATTTACTATGGCTACACCTTC.